Listed here are 2 T cell receptor beta chains from one sample, sequenced in a study of T cells in Graves' hyperthyroidism and ophthalmopathy. Amplified TCR beta CDR3 regions came from RNA transcripts. The HTBI primer set was used in a first-round RT-PCR of the TCR CDR3. TCRdb reprocessed the multiplex PCR reads with MiXCR, giving one entry per CDR3 protein. The sample carries 730,000 or so distinct CDR3 sequences, around a sixth recorded once. The source material was blood. These receptor sequences come from a woman in her fifties or sixties with Graves' hyperthyroidism that later progressed to Graves' ophthalmopathy.

This clonotype appeared many times. V usage is TRBV6-5 and J usage is TRBJ2-1; 9 nucleotides align to TRBD1. V was clipped by 5 bases and J by 2 bases; unmatched bases: 4. The CDR3 loop spans 15 amino acids. Germline loops: CDR1 MNHEY, CDR2 SVGAGI. The CDR3 nucleotides read TGTGCCAGCAGTATGGGGACAGGGCCCTACAATGAGCAGTTCTTC. Residues: CASSMGTGPYNEQFF.

This chain joins TRBV2 and TRBJ2-1, with D hard to call. The CDR3 contains 13 residues. Germline-derived CDR1 and CDR2 are SNHLY and FYNNEI. Trimming cost V 11 bases and J 2 bases, with 13 bases left between them. CDR3 in amino acids: CASTQAAYNEQFF. The CDR3 nucleotides are TGTGCCTCTACCCAGGCAGCCTACAATGAGCAGTTCTTC.